Sequencing of this T cell receptor (beta chain) was carried out in a study of blood T cell repertoires in COVID-19. The CDR3 covers 16 residues. Germline CDR1 reads LNHDA; CDR2 reads SQIVND (reference sequence). Trimming stripped 5 bases from V and 3 bases from J, with 16 bases between. The method was immunoSEQ multiplex PCR; TCRdb's version includes in-frame clones alone and lacks a portion of them. The repertoire has 100,000 to 150,000 clones, about 91% of them found once; the top ten carry about a tenth. The chain combines TRBV19 with TRBJ2-2, with D maybe TRBD1 (6 bases). Sequencing was done on a sample of peripheral blood. This TCR derives from a man between 45 and 60 years old with acute or convalescent COVID-19. As DNA, the CDR3 is TGTGCCAGTAGTTTTGTCCGGGACACCTACACCGGGGAGCTGTTTTTT. Protein product: CASSFVRDTYTGELFF.